A single sample gave rise to the 24 T cell receptor beta chains below, sequenced in a study of beta chain features in type 1 diabetes. The study's findings and limits: People with Type 1 diabetes carried modestly yet significantly shorter TCRB CDR3s in all four CD4+ subsets.

Expressed TCRB transcripts were sequenced because the isolated RNA had all been reverse transcribed beforehand. Generated by immunoSEQ multiplex PCR, the TCRdb table keeps only in-frame clones and is missing some. Of about 160,000 clones in the sample, just over 8% are singletons; the top ten hold around 0.5%. For these TCRs, the target antigens are not known. The sample comprised central memory CD4+ T cells from blood. These receptors were obtained from a woman younger than 30 with type 1 diabetes.

This clone appeared a few times. J is TRBJ2-7 and V is TRBV6-6; 8 bases line up with TRBD2. The CDR3 is 14 residues long. V was clipped by 2 bases and J by 7 bases; unmatched bases: 7. From germline, CDR1 is MNHNY and CDR2 SVGAGI (reference sequence). The CDR3 nucleotides read TGTGCCAGCAGTTACCCGGCGGGGGGCGGGGAGCAGTACTTC. Translating gives CASSYPAGGGEQYF.

The genes are TRBV19 and TRBJ2-3, with 7 bases identical to TRBD1. V shed 4 bases and J 4 bases; nucleotides not matched to a gene: 11. Germline CDR1 reads LNHDA; CDR2 reads SQIVND (reference sequence). This CDR3 region has 16 residues. Written as DNA, the CDR3 is TGTGCCAGTAGTACCCTGACAGGGCTACGCGCAGATACGCAGTATTTT. It yields the protein CASSTLTGLRADTQYF.

A few counts support this clone. The chain couples TRBV7-2 to TRBJ2-5, with a tentative D call TRBD2 (6 bases). Germline-derived CDR1 and CDR2 are SGHTA and FQGNSA. The ends were cut back, 5 bases at V and 5 bases at J, with 12 bases in the middle. The CDR3 runs 13 residues. Here the CDR3 DNA reads TGTGCCAGCAGCCTAGGGACTGTGGAGACCCAGTACTTC. This encodes CASSLGTVETQYF.

The chain joins TRBV6-5 to TRBJ1-1; no reliable D call. V was trimmed by 4 bases and J by 2 bases, leaving 8 bases between them. The V gene's germline CDR1 is MNHEY and CDR2 SVGAGI. The CDR3 runs to 13 residues. CDR3 DNA: TGTGCCAGCAGTTCGACACTTAACACTGAAGCTTTCTTT. This translates into CASSSTLNTEAFF.

This clone was seen a handful of times. The J gene is TRBJ1-2, the V gene TRBV6-6; TRBD1 might be the D (6 bases). The CDR3 is 13 residues long. CDR1 and CDR2 (germline): MNHNY, SVGAGI (reference sequence). Trimming removed 7 bases at V and 8 bases at J, with 17 bases between. The CDR3 DNA is TGTGCCAGCACCCGGGACACCACAGGGGGCTACACCTTC. It yields the protein CASTRDTTGGYTF.

This clone was seen a handful of times. CDR3 DNA sequence: TGTGCCAGCAGCGCAGGAGCCAGGGGGACACAAGAGACCCAGTACTTC. This sequence encodes CASSAGARGTQETQYF. The chain joins TRBV11-3 to TRBJ2-5; 7 bases are shared with TRBD1. From germline, CDR1 is SGHNT and CDR2 YENEEA. The J segment lost 2 bases and the V segment lost 5 bases, leaving 11 bases of the junction unmatched. The CDR3 spans 16 residues.

A few counts support this clone. J is TRBJ1-2 and V is TRBV6-1, with 8 bases fitting TRBD1. V was pared by 7 bases and J by 0 bases, with 7 bases of the junction left unmatched. CDR3 length equals 15 residues. Per the germline V gene, CDR1 is MNHNS and CDR2 is SASEGT. The CDR3 here is CASTLGQVTNYGYTF. CDR3 bases: TGTGCCAGCACCCTGGGACAGGTTACTAACTATGGCTACACCTTC.

The gene calls are TRBV7-9 and TRBJ2-3; 10 nucleotides line up with TRBD2. The V gene end was trimmed by 10 bases and the J gene end by 6 bases; junction bases not matched to a gene: 7. Germline assignment: CDR1 SEHNR and CDR2 FQNEAQ (reference sequence). The CDR3 spans 13 residues. The DNA of the CDR3 is TGTGCCAAAAGCGGGAGGGCCGTCGATACGCAGTATTTT. It codes for CAKSGRAVDTQYF.

This clone showed up just a few times. The V gene is TRBV2, the J gene TRBJ1-5, with D possibly being TRBD1 (5 bases). The length of the CDR3 is 12 residues. Trimming took 8 bases from V and 6 from J, leaving 11 bases between them. CDR1 and CDR2 (germline): SNHLY, FYNNEI. The CDR3 DNA follows: TGTGCCAGCGGGGGGGGAGCTCAGCCCCAGCATTTT. Encoded protein: CASGGGAQPQHF.

The V call is TRBV5-6, the J call TRBJ2-5; D remains ambiguous. This CDR3 is 13 amino acids long. Germline V CDR1 and CDR2: SGHDT, YYEEEE. Trimming took 2 bases from V and 5 from J, leaving 10 bases between them. The CDR3 DNA is TGTGCCAGCAGCTTACCGGAGTTGGAGACCCAGTACTTC. Residues: CASSLPELETQYF.

This clone turned up a few times. This chain links TRBV11-3 with TRBJ2-5; 8 bases agree with TRBD2. CDR1 SGHNT and CDR2 YENEEA come from the germline V gene. Trimming took 4 bases from V and 5 from J; bases not matched to a gene: 9. There are 15 residues in the CDR3. CDR3: CASSSRGGASETQYF. CDR3 DNA: TGTGCCAGCAGCTCACGGGGGGGCGCGTCGGAGACCCAGTACTTC.

This sequence joins TRBV5-1 and TRBJ1-5; unclear D gene. Trimming removed 0 bases from V and 0 bases from J, with 4 bases in between. The CDR3 contains 14 residues. CDR1 and CDR2 (germline): SGHRS, YFSETQ. CDR3 region: CASSLDSSNQPQHF. In DNA, the CDR3 is TGCGCCAGCAGCTTGGACAGTAGCAATCAGCCCCAGCATTTT.

The J gene is TRBJ2-7, the V gene TRBV5-6; no clear D gene. V was shortened by 3 bases and J by 4 bases, with 8 bases between the two germline ends. Germline V CDR1 and CDR2: SGHDT, YYEEEE. The CDR3 runs 12 residues. CDR3 bases: TGTGCCAGCAGCTACGGGTCTTACGAGCAGTACTTC. Its translation is CASSYGSYEQYF.

The J gene is TRBJ1-2, the V gene TRBV5-6, with 7 bases fitting TRBD1. The CDR3 loop spans 14 amino acids. The V and J ends lost 4 bases and 4 bases, in that order; junction bases with no gene match: 7. Germline assignment: CDR1 SGHDT and CDR2 YYEEEE. The CDR3 region has the DNA TGTGCCAGCAGCACCCGGGACAGAGCCTATGGCTACACCTTC. It yields the protein CASSTRDRAYGYTF.

This clone was seen a few times. The chain uses TRBV7-2 and TRBJ1-6; D unclear. Trimming shortened V by 3 bases and J by 9 bases, and 12 bases separated the two germline ends. This CDR3 contains 14 residues. Germline lookup yields CDR1 SGHTA and CDR2 FQGNSA. The CDR3 DNA reads TGTGCCAGCAGCTTGTCGGGGAGAGGTTCACCCCTCCACTTT. Protein: CASSLSGRGSPLHF.

This CDR3 reads CASSPRRGQGLQVVQYF. The DNA for the CDR3 is TGTGCCAGCTCACCTAGGAGGGGGCAAGGGCTCCAAGTGGTCCAGTACTTC. The chain is built from TRBV18 and TRBJ2-5; D possibly corresponds to TRBD1 (7 bases). In germline, CDR1 is KGHSH, CDR2 LQKENI. The CDR3 has 17 residues. Trimming shortened V by 3 bases and J by 10 bases, and 27 bases separated the two germline ends.

The genes are TRBV4-3 and TRBJ2-7, with 10 bases aligning to TRBD2. Losses at the gene ends were 8 bases for V and 6 bases for J; bases not matched to a gene: 10. Germline lookup yields CDR1 LGHNA and CDR2 YSLEER. The CDR3 has 14 residues. The CDR3 spells CASAEREGPVEQYF. The CDR3 region has the DNA TGCGCCAGCGCCGAGCGGGAGGGCCCCGTCGAGCAGTACTTC.

The CDR3 nucleotides are TGTGCCAGCAACCTGGGACTAGCGGGGTACAATGAGCAGTTCTTC. Protein product: CASNLGLAGYNEQFF. The rearrangement joins TRBV5-4 to TRBJ2-1; 13 bases agree with TRBD2. Trimming at V came to 6 bases and at J to 4 bases, leaving 4 bases not matched to a gene. Germline V gene data show CDR1 as SGHNT and CDR2 as YYREEE (reference sequence). The CDR3 consists of 15 residues.

The gene calls are TRBV19 and TRBJ1-6; possible D gene TRBD1, 6 bases. The CDR3 covers 14 residues. V was pared by 5 bases and J by 9 bases, with 14 bases between. The germline V gene has CDR1 LNHDA and CDR2 SQIVND (reference sequence). The CDR3 sequence: CASSSEQGTSPLHF. In DNA, the CDR3 is TGTGCCAGTAGTTCGGAACAGGGAACTTCACCCCTCCACTTT.

A few counts support this clone. The rearrangement joins TRBV9 to TRBJ1-5; D gene uncertain. The length of the CDR3 is 15 residues. Trimming took 4 bases from V and 5 from J, leaving 16 bases between them. In germline, CDR1 is SGDLS, CDR2 YYNGEE. For the CDR3, the DNA is TGTGCCAGCAGCCTCGAGGGCACGGACGATCAGCCCCAGCATTTT. Protein: CASSLEGTDDQPQHF. The complete variable domain, with remaining parts taken from reference TRBV9 and TRBJ1-5, reads DSGVTQTPKHLITATGQRVTLRCSPRSGDLSVYWYQQSLDQGLQFLIQYYNGEERAKGNILERFSAQQFPDLHSELNLSSLELGDSALYFCASSLEGTDDQPQHFGDGTRLSIL.

The gene calls are TRBV25-1 and TRBJ1-1; no firm D call. V dropped 1 base and J dropped 7 bases, with 10 bases sitting between them. The germline V gene encodes CDR1 MGHDK and CDR2 SYGVNS. CDR3 length: 13 amino acids. DNA for the CDR3: TGTGCCAGCAGTGAATCGGCGGTGAGTGAAGCTTTCTTT. Translated, it gives CASSESAVSEAFF.

V usage is TRBV7-2 and J usage is TRBJ2-5; possibly TRBD2 for D (6 bases). Germline V gene data show CDR1 as SGHTA and CDR2 as FQGNSA. Trimming removed 0 bases at V and 13 bases at J, with 15 bases between. The CDR3 covers 13 residues. The CDR3 sequence: CASSLAGSGSSYF. CDR3 nucleotides: TGTGCCAGCAGCTTAGCGGGGAGCGGGTCGTCGTACTTC.

This clone was seen more than once but under ten times. This chain joins TRBV7-2 and TRBJ1-4; D uncertain. This CDR3 region has 15 residues. From germline, CDR1 is SGHTA and CDR2 FQGNSA. V was trimmed by 5 bases and J by 8 bases, leaving 18 bases between them. CDR3 loop: CASSPLQPGSEKLFF. Written as DNA, the CDR3 is TGTGCCAGCAGCCCCCTTCAACCCGGGTCAGAAAAACTGTTTTTT. The full variable domain, completed using reference TRBV7-2 and TRBJ1-4, is GAGVSQSPSNKVTEKGKDVELRCDPISGHTALYWYRQSLGQGLEFLIYFQGNSAPDKSGLPSDRFSAERTGGSVSTLTIQRTQQEDSAVYLCASSPLQPGSEKLFFGSGTQLSVL.

The rearrangement uses TRBV5-4 and TRBJ2-1, with 11 positions matching TRBD2. There are 14 residues in the CDR3. The V and J ends lost 4 bases and 9 bases, in that order; junction bases with no gene match: 6. Germline V gives CDR1 SGHNT, CDR2 YYREEE (reference sequence). CDR3 sequence reads: CASSGTSGGTEQFF. In DNA form, the CDR3 reads TGTGCCAGCAGCGGGACTAGCGGCGGGACTGAGCAGTTCTTC.